A single sample gave rise to the 26 T cell receptor beta chains below, sequenced in a study of blood T cell repertoires in COVID-19. The repertoire was sequenced with immunoSEQ multiplex PCR; TCRdb's copy has only in-frame clones and lacks some. Of 100,000 or so clones in the sample, less than 90% are singletons; the top ten hold 4% to 5%. Input material: peripheral blood. The receptors stem from a man aged 50-59 years with acute or convalescent COVID-19.

Comments on this clone: The CDR3 end shows no conserved phenylalanine or tryptophan, and so a read error is likely. The chain couples TRBV27 to TRBJ2-4; D unresolved. The CDR3 spans 12 residues. V was trimmed by 2 bases and J by 13 bases, leaving 12 bases between them. Germline CDR1 is MNHEY and CDR2 is SMNVEV (reference sequence). CDR3 region: CASSLPIQVQYL. In nucleotides, the CDR3 is TGTGCCAGCAGTTTACCGATCCAGGTGCAGTACCTC.

The V gene is TRBV27, the J gene TRBJ2-3, with a possible D match to TRBD2 (7 bases). This CDR3 has 15 amino acids. The germline V gene has CDR1 MNHEY and CDR2 SMNVEV (reference sequence). Trimming stripped 4 bases from V and 4 bases from J, with 15 bases between. The CDR3 DNA reads as TGTGCCAGCAGTTCCGGGAGGCAGGGGCCAGATACGCAGTATTTT. The encoded protein is CASSSGRQGPDTQYF.

This chain joins TRBV19 and TRBJ2-1, with D possibly TRBD1 on 6 matching bases. The CDR3 sequence is 14 residues long. Between the trimmed V and J ends, which lost 4 bases and 2 bases, there was a span of 9 bases. Germline V CDR1 and CDR2: LNHDA, SQIVND (reference sequence). CDR3: CASSTGTTYNEQFF. The CDR3, as DNA: TGTGCCAGTAGTACCGGGACAACCTACAATGAGCAGTTCTTC.

The chain couples TRBV2 to TRBJ1-1, with TRBD1 identical over 8 bases. Germline V lookup: CDR1 SNHLY, CDR2 FYNNEI. Trimming at V came to 5 bases and at J to 8 bases, leaving 4 bases not matched to a gene. CDR3 length: 12 residues. The CDR3 here is CASSPRGREAFF. CDR3 in DNA: TGTGCCAGCAGTCCCAGGGGGCGAGAAGCTTTCTTT.

The chain uses TRBV15 and TRBJ2-3; TRBD1 might be the D (5 bases). CDR3 length equals 18 residues. The V and J ends lost 0 bases and 0 bases respectively, with 16 bases between them. Germline V gene data show CDR1 as LNHNV and CDR2 as YYDKDF (reference sequence). The CDR3 loop reads CATSRDRQGELSTDTQYF. CDR3 nucleotides: TGTGCCACCAGCAGAGATAGGCAGGGCGAGCTAAGCACAGATACGCAGTATTTT.

The V gene is TRBV6-5, the J gene TRBJ2-3, with D perhaps TRBD2 (5 bases). In germline, CDR1 is MNHEY, CDR2 SVGAGI. Deletions cut 7 bases from V and 2 bases from J, with 10 bases between. The CDR3 consists of 13 residues. The CDR3 bases are TGTGCCAGCATCGAGCGGTACACAGATACGCAGTATTTT. Residues: CASIERYTDTQYF.

The chain recombines TRBV5-1 with TRBJ1-2; D unclear. Germline CDR1 SGHRS, CDR2 YFSETQ. The CDR3 totals 15 residues. Trimming left V 0 bases short and J 3 bases short, with 12 bases between. The CDR3 nucleotides read TGCGCCAGCAGCTTGGCAGGTGGCGTGGACTATGGCTACACCTTC. Translating it yields CASSLAGGVDYGYTF. Looking up the rest from reference TRBV5-1 and TRBJ1-2 gives the full variable domain: KAGVTQTPRYLIKTRGQQVTLSCSPISGHRSVSWYQQTPGQGLQFLFEYFSETQRNKGNFPGRFSGRQFSNSRSEMNVSTLELGDSALYLCASSLAGGVDYGYTFGSGTRLTVV.

This chain connects TRBV2 to TRBJ1-2; perhaps TRBD1 as D (6 bases). In germline, CDR1 is SNHLY, CDR2 FYNNEI. Trimming stripped 5 bases from V and 4 bases from J, with 11 bases between. The CDR3 length is 13 residues. CDR3 DNA: TGTGCCAGCAGTTCACAGGGCGGCTATGGCTACACCTTC. It specifies CASSSQGGYGYTF. Together with reference TRBV2 and TRBJ1-2, the CDR3 gives the full variable domain: EPEVTQTPSHQVTQMGQEVILRCVPISNHLYFYWYRQILGQKVEFLVSFYNNEISEKSEIFDDQFSVERPDGSNFTLKIRSTKLEDSAMYFCASSSQGGYGYTFGSGTRLTVV.

The chain couples TRBV18 to TRBJ1-1; D might be TRBD1 (6 bases). The V and J ends lost 3 bases and 5 bases respectively, with 19 bases between them. CDR1 is KGHSH and CDR2 is LQKENI in the germline V gene. The CDR3 is made up of 16 amino acids. The CDR3 reads CASSPRIGGGGTEAFF. The DNA of the CDR3 is TGTGCCAGCTCACCTCGAATTGGAGGGGGAGGGACTGAAGCTTTCTTT. Looking up the rest from reference TRBV18 and TRBJ1-1 gives the full variable domain: NAGVMQNPRHLVRRRGQEARLRCSPMKGHSHVYWYRQLPEEGLKFMVYLQKENIIDESGMPKERFSAEFPKEGPSILRIQQVVRGDSAAYFCASSPRIGGGGTEAFFGQGTRLTVV.

This chain joins TRBV5-1 and TRBJ1-1, with no clear D. The V gene lost 5 bases and the J gene lost 7 bases, with 12 bases spanning the gap. Per germline, CDR1 SGHRS and CDR2 YFSETQ. This CDR3 comprises 12 residues. In DNA form, the CDR3 reads TGCGCCAGCAGTTCGGGAGGGCGTGAAGCTTTCTTT. Translation: CASSSGGREAFF.

The chain joins TRBV7-8 to TRBJ2-1; D call uncertain. Trimming cost V 1 base and J 4 bases, with 8 bases left between them. The germline gives CDR1 SGHVS, CDR2 FQNEAQ. The CDR3 spans 14 residues. CDR3 protein: CASSLDWAYNEQFF. The CDR3 coding sequence is TGTGCCAGCAGCTTAGATTGGGCGTACAATGAGCAGTTCTTC.

J is TRBJ1-6 and V is TRBV6-5; D is ambiguous. The CDR3 is 15 amino acids. CDR1 is MNHEY, CDR2 SVGAGI, per germline. The V gene lost 0 bases and the J gene lost 9 bases, with 12 bases spanning the gap. The CDR3 coding sequence is TGTGCCAGCAGTTACTCGAGGGAAGGAGGTTCACCCCTCCACTTT. This codes for CASSYSREGGSPLHF.

The rearrangement uses TRBV20-1 and TRBJ2-7; D gene uncertain. CDR3 length equals 12 residues. Germline V gene data show CDR1 as DFQATT and CDR2 as SNEGSKA (reference sequence). The ends were cut back, 3 bases at V and 3 bases at J, with 9 bases in the middle. CDR3 bases: TGCAGTGCTAGTCCCTCTAGCTACGAGCAGTACTTC. It encodes CSASPSSYEQYF.

This clone was seen a few times. This chain's CDR3 is CASSGTGHEQFF. The CDR3 DNA reads as TGTGCCAGCTCCGGGACAGGGCACGAGCAGTTCTTC. The chain links TRBV6-5 to TRBJ2-1; 9 bases line up with TRBD1. The junction had 6 bases not matched to a gene; V was cut back by 8 bases and J by 10 bases. Germline values: CDR1 MNHEY, CDR2 SVGAGI. This CDR3 is 12 amino acids long.

This sequence joins TRBV19 and TRBJ1-6, with unresolved D. Germline CDR1 LNHDA, CDR2 SQIVND (reference sequence). V dropped 6 bases and J dropped 5 bases, with 23 bases sitting between them. The CDR3 runs to 18 residues. DNA for the CDR3: TGTGCCAGTAGACGACGGAACTCGCCAGCGGCAAATAATTCACCCCTCCACTTT. This codes for CASRRRNSPAANNSPLHF. Variable domain in full (rest from reference TRBV19 and TRBJ1-6): DGGITQSPKYLFRKEGQNVTLSCEQNLNHDAMYWYRQDPGQGLRLIYYSQIVNDFQKGDIAEGYSVSREKKESFPLTVTSAQKNPTAFYLCASRRRNSPAANNSPLHFGNGTRLTVT.

The V and J genes are TRBV12-3 or TRBV12-4 and TRBJ1-1; no reliable D call. Between the trimmed V and J ends, which lost 8 bases and 2 bases, there was a span of 12 bases. There are 13 residues in the CDR3. DNA of the CDR3: TGTGCCAGCGGAGGTGTGAGAAACACTGAAGCTTTCTTT. It specifies CASGGVRNTEAFF.

The chain couples TRBV30 to TRBJ1-5; 12 bases match TRBD1. The germline V gene encodes CDR1 GTSNPN and CDR2 SVGIG (reference sequence). The CDR3 loop spans 18 amino acids. V gave up 2 bases and J gave up 1 base; unmatched junction bases: 9. The CDR3 here is CAWSRTGTGGKSNQPQHF. The CDR3 nucleotides read TGTGCCTGGAGTCGTACCGGGACAGGGGGCAAGAGCAATCAGCCCCAGCATTTT.

This clone has only one observation. The chain joins TRBV5-8 to TRBJ1-3, with TRBD1 matching 8 bases. V lost 1 base, J lost 1 base, and 4 bases stayed unmatched. The CDR3 consists of 16 residues. Germline values: CDR1 SGHTS, CDR2 YDEGEE. CDR3 nucleotides: TGTGCCAGCAGCTTGCTGCAGGGGGCTTCTGGAAACACCATATATTTT. The encoded protein is CASSLLQGASGNTIYF.

The chain uses TRBV10-2 and TRBJ2-5; D is unclear. Trimming shortened V by 5 bases and J by 1 base, and 5 bases separated the two germline ends. This CDR3 has 12 amino acids. Germline CDR1 reads WSHSY; CDR2 reads SAAADI. DNA for the CDR3: TGCGCCAGCAGTATCAGCCAAGAGACCCAGTACTTC. Translating it yields CASSISQETQYF.

A single count supports this clone. V is TRBV4-1 and J is TRBJ1-5; 11 bases are shared with TRBD1. The J segment lost 4 bases and the V segment lost 5 bases, leaving 7 bases of the junction unmatched. This CDR3 comprises 16 residues. Germline V gene lookup returns CDR1 MGHRA and CDR2 YSYEKL. The CDR3 loop reads CASSFRDRGLNQPQHF. The CDR3 DNA sequence: TGCGCCAGCAGCTTCCGGGACAGGGGGTTAAATCAGCCCCAGCATTTT.

The chain employs TRBV25-1 and TRBJ2-3, with 9 bases aligning to TRBD1. V lost 3 bases, J lost 3 bases, and 13 bases stayed unmatched. The CDR3 is 18 amino acids. Germline assignment: CDR1 MGHDK and CDR2 SYGVNS. The CDR3: CASSDYPRQGEGTDTQYF. CDR3 in DNA: TGTGCCAGCAGTGACTACCCAAGACAGGGGGAGGGAACAGATACGCAGTATTTT.

The table lists this clone with a few counts. The chain is built from TRBV12-5 and TRBJ1-4; D gene uncertain. The CDR3 length is 14 residues. The V and J ends lost 6 bases and 0 bases respectively, with 8 bases between them. Looked up from germline, CDR1 is LGHNT and CDR2 is FRNRAP. The CDR3 sequence: CASGLTATNEKLFF. The CDR3 bases are TGTGCTAGTGGCCTAACAGCAACTAATGAAAAACTGTTTTTT.

The chain joins TRBV2 to TRBJ2-3, with TRBD1 matching over 8 bases. The germline V gene has CDR1 SNHLY and CDR2 FYNNEI. The J segment lost 2 bases and the V segment lost 4 bases, leaving 5 bases of the junction unmatched. The CDR3 runs to 15 residues. Here the CDR3 DNA reads TGTGCCAGCAGTGTTGGGCAGGGGGCCACAGATACGCAGTATTTT. It encodes CASSVGQGATDTQYF.

The V and J genes are TRBV2 and TRBJ1-6; D is perhaps TRBD1 (5 bases). The germline gives CDR1 SNHLY, CDR2 FYNNEI. The V end lost 6 bases, the J end lost 1 base, and 10 bases lay between the germline ends. This CDR3 contains 15 residues. The CDR3 region is CASSLQASYNSPLHF. The CDR3 nucleotides are TGTGCCAGCAGCCTACAGGCTTCCTATAATTCACCCCTCCACTTT.

This chain links TRBV11-3 with TRBJ2-1; 10 bases agree with TRBD2. After removal of 5 bases from V and 3 bases from J, the junction contained 4 bases not matched to a gene. The CDR3 is made up of 15 amino acids. The V gene's germline CDR1 is SGHNT and CDR2 YENEEA. CDR3 sequence reads: CASSPGLADYNEQFF. Here the CDR3 DNA reads TGTGCCAGCAGCCCCGGACTAGCGGACTACAATGAGCAGTTCTTC.

V gene TRBV18 combines with J gene TRBJ2-3, with 9 bases identical to TRBD2. Germline CDR1 and CDR2: KGHSH and LQKENI. The CDR3 spans 16 residues. J was trimmed by 4 bases and V by 0 bases; bases with no gene match: 5. Here the CDR3 DNA reads TGTGCCAGCTCACCACCAGGGCGGGGGGGCCCAGATACGCAGTATTTT. Translation: CASSPPGRGGPDTQYF.